This TCR beta chain was recovered during a study of CD4+ T cells in melanoma. Repertoires were generated with immunoSEQ multiplex PCR, while TCRdb's copy carries only in-frame clones and drops some. The repertoire holds 6,000 to 8,500 clones, with about three fifths as singletons. Findings and caveats of the study: A reported correlation linked neoantigen-specific CD4+ T cells to CD8+, macrophage and B cell function. In melanoma, neoantigen-specific CD4+ T cells reportedly differed in differentiation state.

The CDR3 is 11 residues long. Germline CDR1 reads WSHSY; CDR2 reads SAAADI. Trimming pared 7 bases from V and 5 bases from J, leaving 8 bases between. Note on this clone: Antigen unknown.

The V call is TRBV10-2, the J call TRBJ2-5; D ambiguous. Input material: cells from a culture (not recorded whether cultured in vitro). The clonotype comes from a human donor with melanoma. The CDR3 spells CASTLGETQYF. CDR3 in DNA: TGCGCCAGCACCCTGGGGGAGACCCAGTACTTC.